The 24 T cell receptor beta chains presented below share a single source sample, sequenced in a study of T cells in women clearing cervical HPV infection. The protocol was immunoSEQ multiplex PCR, while the TCRdb copy is restricted to in-frame clones and leaves out a portion. The repertoire shows about 20,000 clones; the top ten hold approximately 3.5%. Sequenced sample: blood buffy coat. The receptors derive from a woman aged 18 to 75 with a cervical HPV16 infection that either progressed to CIN3+ or cleared (not recorded which).

The CDR3 sequence: CASSTAGTSLDEQYF. The DNA read from the CDR3 is TGTGCCAGTAGTACGGCCGGGACTAGCTTGGACGAG. V gene TRBV19 combines with J gene TRBJ2-7; TRBD2 agrees at 9 bases. The missing CDR3 end, 3 residues past where the read stops, is filled in from the germline J gene. The J segment lost 5 bases and the V segment lost 4 bases, leaving 9 bases of the junction unmatched. The CDR3 length is 15 residues. Germline V gene sequence: CDR1 LNHDA, CDR2 SQIVND (reference sequence).

Worth noting for this clone: Sequencing ends 3 residues short of the CDR3 end; the germline J gene provides the rest. This rearrangement joins TRBV29-1 to TRBJ1-1, with 7 bases aligning to TRBD1. This CDR3 has 13 residues. The V gene's germline CDR1 is SQVTM and CDR2 ANQGSEA. V lost 6 bases to trimming and J lost 0 bases; unmatched junction nucleotides: 4. CDR3 bases read: TGCAGCGTCTGGACAGGTTTGAACACTGAA. This encodes CSVWTGLNTE. The entire CDR3 protein is CSVWTGLNTEAFF.

Measured by frequency, this clone is medium-sized. The missing CDR3 end, 3 residues past where the read stops, is filled in from the germline J gene. This chain joins TRBV29-1 and TRBJ2-7; 7 nucleotides match TRBD1. After removal of 7 bases from V and 1 base from J, the junction contained 7 bases not matched to a gene. The germline gives CDR1 SQVTM, CDR2 ANQGSEA. This CDR3 is built from 13 residues. CDR3 DNA, as far as it was read: TGCAGCGGCCTAGGGACAGCATCCTACGAG. It yields the protein CSGLGTASYE. The entire CDR3 sequence reads CSGLGTASYEQYF.

CDR3 bases read: TGTGCCAGCAGCTTTACCCCTTCTGGTACAACCTACGAG. Translating it yields CASSFTPSGTTYE. The whole CDR3 protein is CASSFTPSGTTYEQYF. V is TRBV7-6 and J is TRBJ2-7; D gene unclear. Read data end 3 residues before the CDR3 end; the end is taken from the germline J gene. The CDR3 runs 16 residues. Germline V gene data show CDR1 as SGHVS and CDR2 as FNYEAQ. The V and J ends lost 3 bases and 2 bases respectively, with 17 bases between them. Filled out from reference TRBV7-6 and TRBJ2-7, the complete variable domain reads GAGVSQSPRYKVTKRGQDVALRCDPISGHVSLYWYRQALGQGPEFLTYFNYEAQQDKSGLPNDRFSAERPEGSISTLTIQRTEQRDSAMYRCASSFTPSGTTYEQYFGPGTRLTVT.

About this clone itself: The read terminates 3 residues before the CDR3 end, so the remaining end is supplied by the germline J gene. The chain combines TRBV11-3 with TRBJ2-7; D is ambiguous. Germline V CDR1 and CDR2: SGHNT, YENEEA. The V gene lost 5 bases and the J gene lost 2 bases, with 13 bases spanning the gap. The CDR3 totals 14 residues. The covered CDR3 bases are TGTGCCAGCAGCCCCAGGTCTGAAACCTACGAG. This sequence encodes CASSPRSETYE. The full CDR3 sequence reads CASSPRSETYEQYF.

Turning to this clone: Read sequence stops 3 residues before the CDR3 end, and the germline J gene provides the missing end. The chain recombines TRBV28 with TRBJ2-3; possibly TRBD1 for D (6 bases). Trimming stripped 5 bases from V and 2 bases from J, with 14 bases between. CDR1 and CDR2 (germline): MDHEN, SYDVKM. This CDR3 spans 15 amino acids. The chain's CDR3 is CASSTAQGNTDTQYF. The CDR3 bases that were read are TGTGCCAGCAGTACGGCGCAGGGGAACACAGATACG.

In the case of this clone: Read coverage stops 3 residues before the CDR3 terminus; the germline J gene supplies the remainder. The chain has TRBV2 and TRBJ1-1; D might be TRBD1 (5 bases). Between the trimmed V and J ends, which lost 5 bases and 1 base, there was a span of 11 bases. This CDR3 has 14 amino acids. In germline, CDR1 is SNHLY, CDR2 FYNNEI. CDR3 DNA, as far as it was read: TGTGCCAGCAGTCGAACCGGACAGAACACTGAA. As protein: CASSRTGQNTE. The whole CDR3 sequence reads CASSRTGQNTEAFF.

Concerning this clone: The read terminates 3 residues before the CDR3 end, so the remaining end is supplied by the germline J gene. The chain links TRBV28 to TRBJ2-5, with D perhaps TRBD1 (5 bases). CDR1 and CDR2 (germline): MDHEN, SYDVKM. V was trimmed by 11 bases and J by 6 bases, leaving 22 bases between them. CDR3 size: 14 residues. The part of the CDR3 DNA that was read is TGTGCCCGCTTCACAGGCCAGGGTATACAGACC. It encodes CARFTGQGIQT. In full, the CDR3 is CARFTGQGIQTQYF.

Turning to this clone: The read finishes 3 residues shy of the CDR3 end, and the germline J gene is used to complete it. The chain recombines TRBV29-1 with TRBJ1-1; possible D gene TRBD1, 6 bases. V lost 1 base, J lost 5 bases, and 11 bases lay in between. The CDR3 has 13 amino acids. Germline CDR1 reads SQVTM; CDR2 reads ANQGSEA. Here the CDR3 reads CSVEVRGWTEAFF. The sequenced part of the CDR3 DNA is TGCAGCGTTGAAGTCAGGGGTTGGACTGAA.

To note about this clone: The sequence runs out 3 residues before the end of the CDR3; the remainder is reconstructed from the germline J gene. The chain carries TRBV28 and TRBJ2-3; the match to TRBD2 covers 10 bases. From germline, CDR1 is MDHEN and CDR2 SYDVKM. Unmatched junction bases numbered 8, after V lost 7 bases and J lost 4 bases. The CDR3 is 15 residues long. The CDR3 spells CASNKALAGADTQYF. CDR3 bases read: TGTGCCAGCAATAAAGCCCTAGCGGGAGCAGATACG.

A remark on this clone: The CDR3 end falls 3 residues outside the read, so it is completed with the germline J gene. The rearrangement uses TRBV9 and TRBJ1-2; D gene uncertain. The CDR3 has 15 residues. Germline V CDR1 and CDR2: SGDLS, YYNGEE. CDR3 residues: CASSARVSPDTGYTF. CDR3 bases read: TGTGCCAGCAGCGCCCGGGTCTCCCCCGATACGGGC.

Turning to this clone: Read coverage stops 3 residues before the CDR3 terminus; the germline J gene supplies the remainder. The chain has TRBV2 and TRBJ2-7; 7 bases fit TRBD1. J gave up 1 base and V 7 bases, and 7 bases lay outside the gene matches. Germline V gene lookup returns CDR1 SNHLY and CDR2 FYNNEI. The CDR3 covers 14 residues. Incomplete CDR3 DNA: TGTGCCAGCACCGACAGGGACATTTCCTACGAG. As protein: CASTDRDISYE. The complete CDR3 reads CASTDRDISYEQYF.

Turning to this clone: The read ends 3 residues shy of where the CDR3 ends; the end is completed using the germline J gene. This sequence joins TRBV29-1 and TRBJ2-7; 14 bases agree with TRBD2. The V and J ends lost 7 bases and 3 bases, in that order; junction bases with no gene match: 5. The CDR3 has 14 residues. Germline CDR1 and CDR2: SQVTM and ANQGSEA. The covered CDR3 bases are TGCAGCGCTCGACTAGCGGGAGGGCTCTACGAG. It translates to CSARLAGGLYE. In full, the CDR3 is CSARLAGGLYEQYF.

As concerns this clone: The read ends 3 residues early relative to the CDR3; the germline J gene fills the gap. V is TRBV5-1 and J is TRBJ2-5, with D possibly TRBD1 on 6 matching bases. Trimming removed 4 bases at V and 2 bases at J, with 9 bases between. The CDR3 runs 13 residues. Germline CDR1 SGHRS, CDR2 YFSETQ. The DNA read from the CDR3 is TGCGCCAGCAGCGCCGGGACACAAGAGACC. Residues: CASSAGTQET. In full, the CDR3 reads CASSAGTQETQYF.

As for this clone: The read ends 3 residues before the CDR3 terminus; that terminus is restored from the germline J gene. The chain carries TRBV10-1 and TRBJ2-1; D unclear. The CDR3 is made up of 11 amino acids. V gave up 1 base and J gave up 9 bases, with 4 bases separating them. The germline gives CDR1 WNHNN, CDR2 SYGVQD (reference sequence). CDR3 DNA, as far as it was read: TGCGCCAGCAGTGAGTTTAGTGAG. Translating gives CASSEFSE. The full CDR3 sequence reads CASSEFSEQFF.

Concerning this clone: The sequence runs out 3 residues before the end of the CDR3; the remainder is reconstructed from the germline J gene. The chain combines TRBV7-9 with TRBJ1-2; D remains ambiguous. The CDR3 has 13 residues. V shed 5 bases and J shed 6 bases, with 13 bases lying between them. Per the germline V gene, CDR1 is SEHNR and CDR2 is FQNEAQ (reference sequence). The DNA read from the CDR3 is TGTGCCAGCAGCCTCCGGACTCGAGATGGC. Its translation is CASSLRTRDG. The entire CDR3 reads CASSLRTRDGYTF.

In the case of this clone: Sequencing ends 3 residues short of the CDR3 end; the germline J gene provides the rest. The J gene is TRBJ2-1, the V gene TRBV20-1, with a tentative D call TRBD2 (5 bases). Germline lookup yields CDR1 DFQATT and CDR2 SNEGSKA (reference sequence). The CDR3 is 14 amino acids. The V end lost 3 bases, the J end lost 2 bases, and 11 bases lay between the germline ends. The CDR3 region is CSASPPSTYNEQFF. The CDR3 bases that were read are TGCAGTGCTAGCCCCCCTAGCACCTACAATGAG.

In regard to this clone: From the germline J gene comes the end of the CDR3, since the read stops 3 residues before it. The chain couples TRBV10-3 to TRBJ2-7; D is uncertain. V lost 6 bases to trimming and J lost 3 bases, with 21 bases between them. The germline CDR1 and CDR2 sequences are ENHRY and SYGVKD. This CDR3 region has 16 residues. Incomplete CDR3 DNA: TGTGCCATCAGCCGATCGCTGGGCAGTCCCTACTACGAG. Translating gives CAISRSLGSPYYE. The full CDR3 is CAISRSLGSPYYEQYF.

The CDR3 DNA, read in part, is TGTGCCAGCAGTTACTCAAGACTCAGCTCCTACGAG. It is translated as CASSYSRLSSYE. The CDR3, in full, reads CASSYSRLSSYEQYF. This chain links TRBV6-2 or TRBV6-3 with TRBJ2-7; D is unresolved. The read comes to an end 3 residues before the CDR3 does, leaving the germline J gene to fill in the end. V was shortened by 0 bases and J by 0 bases, with 9 bases between the two germline ends. The CDR3 is made up of 15 amino acids. Germline V gene data show CDR1 as MNHEY and CDR2 as SVGEGT.

Remarks on this clone: Sequencing ends 3 residues short of the CDR3 end; the germline J gene provides the rest. This chain uses TRBV11-2 with TRBJ1-1; D unresolved. The CDR3 consists of 13 residues. In germline, CDR1 is SGHAT, CDR2 FQNNGV. V dropped 1 base and J dropped 1 base, with 4 bases sitting between them. The CDR3 sequence: CASSLVSNTEAFF. The CDR3 bases that were read are TGTGCCAGCAGCTTAGTCTCGAACACTGAA.

Comment on this clone: The read terminates 3 residues ahead of where the CDR3 ends, so the germline J gene completes it. The V and J genes are TRBV28 and TRBJ2-2, with TRBD2 identical over 8 bases. The CDR3 extends over 17 amino acids. V shed 8 bases and J 1 base; nucleotides not matched to a gene: 12. CDR1 and CDR2 from the germline V gene are MDHEN and SYDVKM. CDR3 region: CASCASGLTLNTGELFF. The part of the CDR3 DNA that was read is TGTGCCAGCTGTGCTAGCGGGCTAACTCTGAACACCGGGGAG.

Remarks on this clone: Read coverage stops 3 residues before the CDR3 terminus; the germline J gene supplies the remainder. This chain links TRBV2 with TRBJ1-1, with no clear D. Trimming took 10 bases from V and 6 from J, leaving 21 bases between them. The V gene's germline CDR1 is SNHLY and CDR2 FYNNEI. CDR3 length equals 14 residues. This CDR3 reads CATSKRTLDSEAFF. The sequenced CDR3 bases are TGTGCCACCTCGAAAAGGACTCTTGACTCTGAA. Combining the CDR3 with reference TRBV2 and TRBJ1-1 gives the whole variable domain EPEVTQTPSHQVTQMGQEVILRCVPISNHLYFYWYRQILGQKVEFLVSFYNNEISEKSEIFDDQFSVERPDGSNFTLKIRSTKLEDSAMYFCATSKRTLDSEAFFGQGTRLTVV.

For this clone: Read coverage stops 3 residues before the CDR3 terminus; the germline J gene supplies the remainder. This chain connects TRBV7-2 to TRBJ1-1; tentative D call: TRBD1 (6 bases). The CDR3 is made up of 14 amino acids. Germline V lookup: CDR1 SGHTA, CDR2 FQGNSA. Between the trimmed V and J ends, which lost 6 bases and 2 bases, there was a span of 13 bases. CDR3 bases read: TGTGCCAGCAGACAAGGACAGACAAACACTGAA. Translation gives CASRQGQTNTE. The entire CDR3 reads CASRQGQTNTEAFF.

A remark on this clone: Sequencing ends 3 residues short of the CDR3 end; the germline J gene provides the rest. The chain carries TRBV2 and TRBJ2-5, with D possibly TRBD2 on 5 matching bases. This CDR3 has 15 residues. Looked up from germline, CDR1 is SNHLY and CDR2 is FYNNEI. Trimming took 1 base from V and 2 from J, leaving 11 bases between them. CDR3 residues: CASSEGGLLQETQYF. CDR3 DNA (partial): TGTGCCAGCAGTGAAGGAGGGTTACTTCAAGAGACC.